This T cell receptor beta chain stems from a study of tissue T cells after allogeneic stem cell transplantation. This clone was observed a single time. Its antigen is unidentified. Mouse gene names apply. The read gets to within 1 residue of the CDR3 end, and the germline J gene fills in the rest. The CDR3 length is 16 residues. Trimming cost V 2 bases and J 0 bases, with 12 bases left between them. The germline V gene has CDR1 NNHNN and CDR2 SYGAGS (reference sequence). Study findings and constraints: Anatomically similar tissues had similar TCR repertoires within each patient. Which tissue TCRs were alloreactive or antigen-specific was not determined. Some clones might be persisting host cells.

Assay: immunoSEQ multiplex PCR; the TCRdb copy retains only in-frame clones and omits some. This table has nearly 50,000 clones, 73% appearing once. This chain uses TRBV13-2 with TRBJ1-5, with D possibly matching TRBD1 (5 bases). The clonotype was recovered from a pool of C57BL/6 mice in good health. The source material was sorted cells pooled from one or two spleens. Partial CDR3 DNA: TGTGCCAGCGGTGAGAGACAGATACCTAACAACCAGGCTCCGCTT. Protein: CASGERQIPNNQAPL. From start to end, the CDR3 is CASGERQIPNNQAPLF.